These 27 T cell receptor beta chains came from one sample sequenced in a study of blood T cell repertoires in COVID-19. Libraries were prepared by immunoSEQ multiplex PCR; TCRdb keeps only in-frame clonotypes and omits some of them. Among 150,000 to 200,000 clones listed, about 86% were seen once. The specimen was peripheral blood. The receptor source for this set is a man over 45 with active or convalescent COVID-19.

The chain carries TRBV15 and TRBJ2-7; TRBD2 aligns across 9 bases. This CDR3 spans 16 amino acids. Trimming removed 1 base from V and 3 bases from J; junction bases left unmatched: 7. Germline V gives CDR1 LNHNV, CDR2 YYDKDF (reference sequence). The CDR3, as DNA: TGTGCCACCAGCAGAGGGGTTAGCGGGAGAAGCTACGAGCAGTACTTC. Residues: CATSRGVSGRSYEQYF.

The chain couples TRBV5-1 to TRBJ1-2; D gene unclear. This CDR3 comprises 13 residues. The ends were cut back, 4 bases at V and 2 bases at J, with 9 bases in the middle. CDR1 and CDR2 from the germline V gene are SGHRS and YFSETQ. CDR3 in amino acids: CASSPRRNYGYTF. The CDR3, as DNA: TGCGCCAGCAGCCCCCGCAGGAACTATGGCTACACCTTC.

The chain recombines TRBV29-1 with TRBJ1-1; no clear D. There are 15 residues in the CDR3. The V end was cut by 5 bases, the J end by 0 bases, with 16 bases between. Per the germline V gene, CDR1 is SQVTM and CDR2 is ANQGSEA. Here the CDR3 reads CSVTADYNMNTEAFF. CDR3 nucleotides: TGCAGCGTTACAGCGGACTACAATATGAACACTGAAGCTTTCTTT.

V is TRBV6-5 and J is TRBJ1-2, with 7 nucleotides matching TRBD1. The V gene's germline CDR1 is MNHEY and CDR2 SVGAGI. V gave up 6 bases and J gave up 2 bases; unmatched junction bases: 3. The CDR3 extends over 13 amino acids. The CDR3 sequence is CASRPGGNYGYTF. In DNA, the CDR3 is TGTGCCAGCAGGCCAGGGGGAAACTATGGCTACACCTTC.

The chain employs TRBV7-2 and TRBJ2-7; unclear D gene. V was clipped by 3 bases and J by 3 bases, with 3 bases between them. The germline V gene encodes CDR1 SGHTA and CDR2 FQGNSA. The CDR3 is 11 amino acids. For the CDR3, the DNA is TGTGCCAGCAGCTTCCGCTACGAGCAGTACTTC. Residues: CASSFRYEQYF.

The chain couples TRBV6-2 or TRBV6-3 to TRBJ1-2; 7 bases are shared with TRBD1. V lost 6 bases to trimming and J lost 4 bases; unmatched junction nucleotides: 8. The CDR3 runs to 14 residues. The germline V gene has CDR1 MNHEY and CDR2 SVGEGT. The CDR3 region has the DNA TGTGCCAGCAGCCACCCGGGACAGCTCTATGGCTACACCTTC. This translates into CASSHPGQLYGYTF.

V gene TRBV2 combines with J gene TRBJ2-3; 12 bases match TRBD2. CDR3 size: 16 residues. Per germline, CDR1 SNHLY and CDR2 FYNNEI. Trimming cost V 4 bases and J 2 bases; bases outside gene matches: 4. CDR3 coding DNA: TGTGCCAGCAGTGTTGGACTAGCGGGACTCACAGATACGCAGTATTTT. It yields the protein CASSVGLAGLTDTQYF.

The chain links TRBV7-9 to TRBJ2-3; D possibly corresponds to TRBD1 (5 bases). The CDR3 runs to 14 residues. The germline V gene encodes CDR1 SEHNR and CDR2 FQNEAQ (reference sequence). V was clipped by 1 base and J by 6 bases, with 11 bases between them. CDR3 region: CASSLEGTGDTQYF. The CDR3, as DNA: TGTGCCAGCAGCTTAGAGGGAACAGGTGATACGCAGTATTTT.

This chain links TRBV9 with TRBJ1-1; D uncertain. This CDR3 contains 13 residues. In germline, CDR1 is SGDLS, CDR2 YYNGEE. Trimming cost V 3 bases and J 8 bases, with 14 bases left between them. The CDR3 loop reads CASSAVSGPEAFF. For the CDR3, the DNA is TGTGCCAGCAGCGCTGTGTCGGGTCCAGAAGCTTTCTTT. Looking up the rest from reference TRBV9 and TRBJ1-1 gives the full variable domain: DSGVTQTPKHLITATGQRVTLRCSPRSGDLSVYWYQQSLDQGLQFLIQYYNGEERAKGNILERFSAQQFPDLHSELNLSSLELGDSALYFCASSAVSGPEAFFGQGTRLTVV.

The genes are TRBV7-9 and TRBJ2-5; the match to TRBD2 covers 9 bases. The CDR3 contains 14 residues. Looked up from germline, CDR1 is SEHNR and CDR2 is FQNEAQ (reference sequence). With 5 bases clipped from V and 4 bases from J, the junction kept 5 bases outside the gene matches. DNA of the CDR3: TGTGCCAGCAGCAAGGGACTAGCATCAGAGACCCAGTACTTC. It codes for CASSKGLASETQYF.

The V gene is TRBV9, the J gene TRBJ2-5; 8 bases agree with TRBD2. J lost 4 bases, V lost 0 bases, and 11 bases had no gene match. CDR1 and CDR2 (germline): SGDLS, YYNGEE. This CDR3 has 17 residues. The CDR3 DNA sequence: TGTGCCAGCAGCGTAGGAAAATCGGGGGGGCTTGGAGAGACCCAGTACTTC. Protein product: CASSVGKSGGLGETQYF. Full variable domain (remainder filled in from reference TRBV9 and TRBJ2-5): DSGVTQTPKHLITATGQRVTLRCSPRSGDLSVYWYQQSLDQGLQFLIQYYNGEERAKGNILERFSAQQFPDLHSELNLSSLELGDSALYFCASSVGKSGGLGETQYFGPGTRLLVL.

The rearrangement uses TRBV24-1 and TRBJ2-7; D is undetermined. The CDR3 spans 14 residues. Germline loops: CDR1 KGHDR, CDR2 SFDVKD. V lost 3 bases and J 4 bases, leaving 12 bases between the germline ends. As DNA, the CDR3 is TGTGCCACCAGTGATCGTAAGCGTCTGTACGAGCAGTACTTC. This translates into CATSDRKRLYEQYF.

The chain has TRBV5-1 and TRBJ2-3, with 7 bases lining up with TRBD1. Germline V gene sequence: CDR1 SGHRS, CDR2 YFSETQ. The CDR3 length is 15 residues. Germline trimming cut 0 bases from V and 8 bases from J; bases unmatched to any gene: 9. The CDR3 sequence: CASSLGQGAVGTQYF. CDR3 bases: TGCGCCAGCAGCTTGGGACAGGGAGCTGTTGGTACGCAGTATTTT.

The chain links TRBV18 to TRBJ1-3; maybe TRBD1 (5 bases). V lost 3 bases, J lost 4 bases, and 10 bases lay in between. There are 14 residues in the CDR3. The germline gives CDR1 KGHSH, CDR2 LQKENI. This CDR3 reads CASSPPGNGNTIYF. CDR3 nucleotides: TGTGCCAGCTCACCTCCAGGGAACGGAAACACCATATATTTT.

The J gene is TRBJ2-5, the V gene TRBV18; a possible D gene is TRBD2 (6 bases). Looked up from germline, CDR1 is KGHSH and CDR2 is LQKENI. This CDR3 region has 15 residues. V lost 3 bases and J lost 6, with 17 bases in between. CDR3 loop: CASSPTQTGEQTQYF. CDR3 DNA: TGTGCCAGCTCACCTACACAAACGGGGGAGCAGACCCAGTACTTC.

The rearrangement joins TRBV7-9 to TRBJ1-5; TRBD1 matches at 7 bases. After removal of 3 bases from V and 3 bases from J, the junction contained 2 bases not matched to a gene. The CDR3 runs 14 residues. Per germline, CDR1 SEHNR and CDR2 FQNEAQ (reference sequence). CDR3 nucleotide sequence: TGTGCCAGCAGCTTGGGACAGCTCAATCAGCCCCAGCATTTT. Encoded protein: CASSLGQLNQPQHF. The variable domain in full, completed from reference TRBV7-9 and TRBJ1-5, reads DTGVSQNPRHKITKRGQNVTFRCDPISEHNRLYWYRQTLGQGPEFLTYFQNEAQLEKSRLLSDRFSAERPKGSFSTLEIQRTEQGDSAMYLCASSLGQLNQPQHFGDGTRLSIL.

The chain uses TRBV6-1 and TRBJ1-2; D gene uncertain. Germline V gene data show CDR1 as MNHNS and CDR2 as SASEGT. The CDR3 is 14 residues long. Trimming pared 0 bases from V and 8 bases from J, leaving 13 bases between. The CDR3 is CASSEARTTGGYTF. For the CDR3, the DNA is TGTGCCAGCAGTGAAGCGAGGACCACGGGGGGCTACACCTTC.

The chain employs TRBV10-2 and TRBJ2-3; 11 bases align to TRBD1. This CDR3 is built from 15 residues. From germline, CDR1 is WSHSY and CDR2 SAAADI. V lost 10 bases to trimming and J lost 2 bases; unmatched junction nucleotides: 8. The CDR3 sequence is CATAGQGAFTDTQYF. CDR3 nucleotide sequence: TGCGCCACCGCTGGACAGGGGGCTTTCACAGATACGCAGTATTTT.

V gene TRBV10-3 combines with J gene TRBJ1-2; 7 bases agree with TRBD1. CDR1 is ENHRY and CDR2 is SYGVKD in the germline V gene. There are 14 residues in the CDR3. Unmatched junction bases numbered 9, after V lost 10 bases and J lost 1 base. CDR3 DNA: TGTGCCACCGCTAGGACAGGAGATAACTATGGCTACACCTTC. It codes for CATARTGDNYGYTF.

This chain connects TRBV7-3 to TRBJ1-2; possible D gene TRBD1, 5 bases. The germline V and J ends were trimmed by 2 bases and 8 bases, with 12 bases remaining between them. The CDR3 totals 13 residues. Germline-derived CDR1 and CDR2 are SGHTA and FQGTGA. CDR3 nucleotides: TGTGCCAGCAGCTTAGTAGGGGATGGAGGCTACACCTTC. Translating it yields CASSLVGDGGYTF.

The chain couples TRBV6-5 to TRBJ2-7, with unresolved D. This CDR3 contains 14 residues. Germline V lookup: CDR1 MNHEY, CDR2 SVGAGI. Trimming shortened V by 0 bases and J by 1 base, and 7 bases separated the two germline ends. The CDR3: CASSYSARSYEQYF. CDR3 nucleotides: TGTGCCAGCAGTTACTCGGCCAGGTCCTACGAGCAGTACTTC.

The genes are TRBV18 and TRBJ2-7; TRBD1 might be the D (7 bases). Germline CDR1 reads KGHSH; CDR2 reads LQKENI. The V end lost 3 bases, the J end lost 2 bases, and 14 bases lay between the germline ends. The CDR3 runs to 15 residues. Here the CDR3 DNA reads TGTGCCAGCTCACCCCGCAGGGGGGACCCCTACGAGCAGTACTTC. Encoded protein: CASSPRRGDPYEQYF.

The chain links TRBV2 to TRBJ2-5, with 13 bases aligning to TRBD2. CDR3 length: 16 residues. From germline, CDR1 is SNHLY and CDR2 FYNNEI. V shed 6 bases and J 2 bases; nucleotides not matched to a gene: 6. Written as DNA, the CDR3 is TGTGCCAGCAGAAAGACTAGCGGGGGGATTCAAGAGACCCAGTACTTC. It yields the protein CASRKTSGGIQETQYF.

This clone was observed a single time. V is TRBV16 and J is TRBJ1-5, with D perhaps matching TRBD1 (5 bases). CDR3 length: 13 amino acids. Germline lookup yields CDR1 KGHSY and CDR2 FQNENV. V lost 10 bases and J lost 8, with 18 bases in between. CDR3 nucleotides: TGTGCCACGAGAATCGCGGCCAGGGAGCCCCAGCATTTT. Encoded protein: CATRIAAREPQHF.

The V gene is TRBV7-2, the J gene TRBJ2-5; TRBD2 is a possible D gene (7 bases). Germline CDR1 SGHTA, CDR2 FQGNSA. The CDR3 contains 18 residues. V dropped 3 bases and J dropped 1 base, with 21 bases sitting between them. The CDR3 DNA reads as TGTGCCAGCAGCTTGAAAAAACCAGCGCGGGGGCTCCAAGAGACCCAGTACTTC. Its translation: CASSLKKPARGLQETQYF.

The chain has TRBV5-6 and TRBJ2-3; TRBD2 agrees at 15 bases. Per the germline V gene, CDR1 is SGHDT and CDR2 is YYEEEE. The CDR3 has 19 residues. V was clipped by 2 bases and J by 0 bases; unmatched bases: 7. The CDR3 loop is CASSLPGTSGGTSTDTQYF. The CDR3 coding sequence is TGTGCCAGCAGCTTACCCGGGACTAGCGGGGGGACTAGCACAGATACGCAGTATTTT.

The V call is TRBV4-1, the J call TRBJ1-1; TRBD1 might be the D (6 bases). Per germline, CDR1 MGHRA and CDR2 YSYEKL. V lost 4 bases and J 2 bases, leaving 20 bases between the germline ends. The CDR3 extends over 17 amino acids. The CDR3 loop reads CASSRSADRPDNTEAFF. Here the CDR3 DNA reads TGCGCCAGCAGCCGGTCAGCGGACAGACCTGACAACACTGAAGCTTTCTTT.